This T cell receptor (beta chain) appears in the sequencing data of a study of T-cell memory formation after mild COVID-19. Study results and caveats: Later expanders leaned CD4+, whereas clones that contracted between day 15 and 85 were balanced CD4/CD8.

V lost 6 bases, J lost 4 bases, and 18 bases lay in between. This CDR3 region has 15 residues. Germline CDR1 MRHNA, CDR2 SNTAGT. As concerns this clonotype: Antigen: not known.

TCRdb reanalysed the 5' RACE reads using MiXCR and keeps one entry per CDR3 protein. Here the sample spans roughly 370,000 distinct CDR3 sequences, more than 15% being singletons. The clonotype comes from a man younger than 30 who had mild COVID-19 (a few samples of this study predate the infection). Cell type and time point are not known. The sequenced sample consisted of PBMCs or a T cell subset sorted from them (not recorded which). The gene calls are TRBV6-4 and TRBJ2-5; D is perhaps TRBD2 (6 bases). DNA for the CDR3: TGTGCCAGCAGCGAAACCGGGGGAGCATCAGAGACCCAGTACTTC. Translated, it gives CASSETGGASETQYF.